This T cell receptor beta chain emerged from a study of control samples from healthy donors and cancer patients (dated by TCRdb to the early 2020s). CDR1 and CDR2, looked up from the germline V gene (reference sequence), are DFQATT and SNEGSKA. Relative to germline, V is 5 bases shorter and J is 4 bases shorter, with 8 bases between their ends. From its cysteine to its phenylalanine, the CDR3 spans 11 amino acids. Only the CDR3 portion is preserved as DNA: 33 bases, with reading frame beginning at the first base. The method behind the library was the immunoSEQ multiplex PCR assay. TCRdb holds this immuneACCESS table with in-frame rearrangements only. Some clones are missing; in checked studies, unresolved V genes explain under half, and the rest has no known cause. The sample table contains 60,000 to 70,000 clones; only one count was recorded for more than 80% of them. The ten largest make up 2.9% of the sample.

Concerning this clone itself: Its recognized antigen is unknown. The input lacks base qualities; no much larger clone sits a single base away.

The chain links TRBV20-1 with TRBJ1-1; TRBD1 is perhaps the D gene, given 5 matching bases. The sequenced material came from PBMCs. The source of this sequence is a woman aged 45-59 years with lung cancer. The nucleotide sequence is TGCAGTGCTGCAGGGTTCACTGAAGCTTTCTTT. Translation gives CSAAGFTEAFF.